This T cell receptor (beta chain) was sequenced during a study of T cell repertoires in ileal Crohn's disease. Study summary: Surgery for a complication: stricturing in 61%, penetrating in about 40%. Postoperative therapy was given to about half: 11 thiopurines, 15 to 20 anti-TNF agents. Overall study results and limits: Sorted CD8 T cells held more high-frequency clones than CD4. Compared with non-smokers, active smokers at surgery showed more clonal expansions.

This clone was seen just once. The antigen is unknown. Measured with immunoSEQ multiplex PCR; TCRdb has only the in-frame clones, and not every one. The sample holds about 11,000 clones, more than 75% seen once. Per germline, CDR1 SQVTM and CDR2 ANQGSEA. The CDR3 length is 14 residues. After removal of 5 bases from V and 1 base from J, the junction contained 4 bases not matched to a gene. Sequences were obtained from ileal tissue. V is TRBV29-1 and J is TRBJ1-5, with 8 bases fitting TRBD1. The TCR was taken from an adult with Crohn's disease. CDR3 DNA: TGCAGCGTTTCGGGACAGGCGAGCAATCAGCCCCAGCATTTT. It codes for CSVSGQASNQPQHF.